Below, 4 T cell receptor beta chains from the same sample are listed, as sequenced in a study of T-cell reconstitution after alpha-beta-depleted transplantation in children. This sample's TCRbeta library carried unique molecular identifier barcodes. Via MiXCR, TCRdb re-called the PCR reads, giving one row per CDR3 protein. In the table there are about 580,000 distinct CDR3 sequences, 20% to 30% of which are singletons. The sequencing here drew on PBMCs, taken before TCRalphabeta/CD19-depleted stem cell transplant. These receptors all stem from a boy younger than two with Wiskott-Aldrich syndrome, due to receive a stem cell transplant.

The chain combines TRBV20-1 with TRBJ2-7; 8 bases map to TRBD2. CDR3 length equals 15 residues. V dropped 3 bases and J dropped 5; count of bases not matched to a gene: 12. CDR1 DFQATT and CDR2 SNEGSKA come from the germline V gene (reference sequence). The CDR3 sequence: CSASSGSTGGDEQYF. For the CDR3, the DNA is TGCAGTGCTAGTTCGGGGTCAACGGGAGGGGACGAGCAGTACTTC.

For the CDR3, the DNA is TGTGCCAGCAGCTTGGACAGTGACTATGGCTACACCTTC. This encodes CASSLDSDYGYTF. The chain carries TRBV7-8 and TRBJ1-2, with a weak D call TRBD1 (6 bases). This CDR3 has 13 residues. With 3 bases removed from V and 3 bases from J, the gap between germline ends came to 8 bases. Germline loops: CDR1 SGHVS, CDR2 FQNEAQ.

There are a few counts of this clonotype. The chain recombines TRBV7-9 with TRBJ2-1; the D is unclear. Trimming shortened V by 1 base and J by 3 bases, and 10 bases separated the two germline ends. This CDR3 region has 15 residues. CDR1 SEHNR and CDR2 FQNEAQ come from the germline V gene (reference sequence). This CDR3 is CASSLVAGYYNEQFF. The CDR3, as DNA: TGTGCCAGCAGCTTAGTGGCAGGATACTACAATGAGCAGTTCTTC.

The chain carries TRBV28 and TRBJ2-5, with 9 nucleotides matching TRBD2. Germline V gene data show CDR1 as MDHEN and CDR2 as SYDVKM. The CDR3 sequence is 12 residues long. The CDR3 region is CATSGGGETQYF. The CDR3 DNA reads TGTGCGACTAGCGGAGGGGGAGAGACCCAGTACTTC.